This T cell receptor (beta chain) was profiled in a study of blood T cell repertoires in COVID-19. Background on the study: Material from acute and convalescent COVID-19 was sourced from the United States, Italy and Spain.

This CDR3 has 15 residues. V shed 10 bases, J shed 4 bases, and the junction held 12 bases outside the gene matches. Germline CDR1 and CDR2: WNHNN and SYGVQD (reference sequence). Clones were read by immunoSEQ multiplex PCR, and TCRdb kept only the in-frame ones, dropping some. The sample lists hundreds of thousands of clones, over 80% seen once, with roughly 0.25% in the top ten. This sequence originates from a woman under 30 with acute or convalescent COVID-19. The chain combines TRBV10-1 with TRBJ2-2; 7 bases map to TRBD2. The sequenced sample consisted of peripheral blood. This chain's CDR3 is CATRGVRGSTGELFF. CDR3 coding DNA: TGCGCCACCCGGGGGGTAAGGGGTAGCACCGGGGAGCTGTTTTTT.